Listed below are T cell receptor beta chains from one sample, sequenced in a study of STAT5B mutations in CD4+ large granular lymphocyte leukemia. TCRdb's copy holds only in-frame clones and misses some; the assay was immunoSEQ multiplex PCR. The sample has approximately 23,000 clones; about 79% are singletons. The sample was CD4+ T cells from blood buffy coats. These receptors were collected from a human donor in good health. Both conserved end residues are part of each CDR3. A D gene is named only where the DNA matches it firmly. The size of a clone is reported for some rows only, either as once, few or many, or as a class for expanded clones.

>TRBD2|TRBJ2-3|TRBV5-4|NA
TGTGCCAGCAGTAAACCTCTAGCGGGAGGGGTTACGCAGTATTTT
CASSKPLAGGVTQYF
>NA|TRBJ2-2|TRBV28|NA
TGTGCCAGCACCTCTTTTACAGGGTCACCCGGGGAGCTGTTTTTT
CASTSFTGSPGELFF
>NA|TRBJ1-4|TRBV4-3|NA
TGCGCCAGCAGCCAAGAGGGGCCCCCAGTGGAAAAACTGTTTTTT
CASSQEGPPVEKLFF
>TRBD1|TRBJ2-5|TRBV28|NA
TGTGCCAGCAGTTTAGCAGGGGGCAATTGGGAGACCCAGTACTTC
CASSLAGGNWETQYF
>TRBD2|TRBJ2-7|TRBV4-1|NA
TGCGCCAGCTCCAGACTAGCATCCTACGAGCAGTACTTC
CASSRLASYEQYF
>NA|TRBJ1-5|TRBV30|NA
TGTGCCTGGAGAGGACAACATAGCAATCAGCCCCAGCATTTT
CAWRGQHSNQPQHF
>TRBD1|TRBJ1-5|TRBV5-1|few
TGCGCCAGCAGCCCGGGACAGGGGGCTCAGCCCCAGCATTTT
CASSPGQGAQPQHF
>NA|TRBJ2-3|TRBV7-9|NA
TGTGCCAGCAGCTTACAGGGTGGAGATACGCAGTATTTT
CASSLQGGDTQYF
>TRBD1|TRBJ2-1|TRBV7-9|NA
TGTGCCAGCGTGAGGGCAGGGGACAGTATCTACAATGAGCAGTTCTTC
CASVRAGDSIYNEQFF
>NA|TRBJ2-1|TRBV6-4|NA
TGTGCCAGCAGTGACTCGGGGGGCGCGTTCGGGGAGCAGTTCTTC
CASSDSGGAFGEQFF
>NA|TRBJ1-2|TRBV10-3|NA
TGTGCCATCAGTGATCAGGGCCGGGGGTATGGCTACACCTTC
CAISDQGRGYGYTF